This T cell receptor beta chain came from a study of beta chain features in type 1 diabetes. Regarding the study as a whole: Moderate yet significant TCRB CDR3 shortening was seen in Type 1 diabetes patients in all four CD4+ subsets.

This CDR3 has 15 residues. Germline V gene lookup returns CDR1 MNHNY and CDR2 SVGAGI (reference sequence). The trim removed 6 bases at V and 3 bases at J, leaving 8 bases unmatched. The investigators reverse transcribed all of the isolated RNA, so they sequenced expressed TCRB transcripts. Data came from immunoSEQ multiplex PCR; TCRdb stores just in-frame clones and leaves some out. Altogether about 240,000 clones are present, around 13% being singletons, with the ten largest covering roughly 0.019%. This clone turned up a few times. Its antigen remains unknown. Sequenced input: naive CD4+ T cells from blood. The clonotype comes from a man aged 30-40 years with type 1 diabetes. The chain recombines TRBV6-6 with TRBJ2-7; 10 bases line up with TRBD2. In nucleotides, the CDR3 is TGTGCCAGCAGCGACGGACTAGCGGACAACTACGAGCAGTACTTC. This sequence encodes CASSDGLADNYEQYF.